This note documents a single TCR beta chain sequence. Its cognate antigen is unknown. The data were obtained in a study of T cells in Graves' hyperthyroidism and ophthalmopathy. Study results and limitations: Most clonotypes expanded in thyroid above 0.001 were likewise present in blood.

RNA transcripts yielded amplified TCR beta CDR3 regions. The TCR CDR3 first-round RT-PCR relied on the HTBI primer set. One entry per CDR3 protein results from TCRdb running MiXCR on the multiplex PCR reads. The sample has 250,000 to 400,000 distinct CDR3 sequences, roughly an eighth seen once. Ophthalmopathy cases met thresholds of Clinical Activity Score at least 3, NOSPECS grade at least 4 and duration under 3 months. Exclusion criteria comprised uncontrolled infection, other autoimmune disease, pregnancy or lactation. The PBMCs had their origin in 10 ml of fresh peripheral blood. This CDR3 region has 22 residues. The V gene's germline CDR1 is SQVTM and CDR2 ANQGSEA. After removal of 0 bases from V and 4 bases from J, the junction contained 22 bases not matched to a gene.

The sequenced sample was blood. The V call is TRBV29-1, the J call TRBJ2-1, with TRBD2 matching over 12 bases. The origin of this receptor is a woman aged 40 to 50 with Graves' ophthalmopathy. The CDR3 reads CSVEDLEVGLAGGRRPYNEQFF. The CDR3 coding sequence is TGCAGCGTTGAAGATCTTGAGGTCGGCCTAGCGGGAGGGAGGAGGCCTTACAATGAGCAGTTCTTC.